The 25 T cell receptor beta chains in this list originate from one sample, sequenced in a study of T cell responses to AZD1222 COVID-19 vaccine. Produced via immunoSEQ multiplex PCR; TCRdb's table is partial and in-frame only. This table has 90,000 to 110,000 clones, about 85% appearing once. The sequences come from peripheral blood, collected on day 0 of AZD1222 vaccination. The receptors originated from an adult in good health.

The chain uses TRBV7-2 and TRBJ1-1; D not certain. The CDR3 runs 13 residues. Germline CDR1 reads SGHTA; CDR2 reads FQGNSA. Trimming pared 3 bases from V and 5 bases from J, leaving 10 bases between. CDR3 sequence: CASSFGLRTEAFF. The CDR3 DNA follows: TGTGCCAGCAGCTTCGGGTTGAGGACTGAAGCTTTCTTT.

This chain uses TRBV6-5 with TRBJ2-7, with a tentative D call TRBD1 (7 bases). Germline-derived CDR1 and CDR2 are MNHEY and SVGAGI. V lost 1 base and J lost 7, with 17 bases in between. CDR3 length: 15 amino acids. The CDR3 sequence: CASSYYRGGAGEQYF. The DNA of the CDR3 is TGTGCCAGCAGTTACTACAGGGGCGGGGCGGGGGAGCAGTACTTC.

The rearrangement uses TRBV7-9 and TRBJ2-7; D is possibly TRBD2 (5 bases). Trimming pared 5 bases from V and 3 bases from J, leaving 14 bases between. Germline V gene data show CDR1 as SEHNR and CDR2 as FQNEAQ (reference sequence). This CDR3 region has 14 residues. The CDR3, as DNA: TGTGCCAGCAGCGCATACAGCGGAGACTACGAGCAGTACTTC. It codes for CASSAYSGDYEQYF.

This CDR3 reads CASSLNHRGTLSYEQYF. The CDR3 bases are TGTGCCAGTAGTCTCAACCACAGGGGAACACTCTCCTACGAGCAGTACTTC. The rearrangement joins TRBV19 to TRBJ2-7; 7 bases fit TRBD1. The CDR3 sequence is 17 residues long. The trim removed 5 bases at V and 0 bases at J, leaving 13 bases unmatched. Germline CDR1 is LNHDA and CDR2 is SQIVND (reference sequence).

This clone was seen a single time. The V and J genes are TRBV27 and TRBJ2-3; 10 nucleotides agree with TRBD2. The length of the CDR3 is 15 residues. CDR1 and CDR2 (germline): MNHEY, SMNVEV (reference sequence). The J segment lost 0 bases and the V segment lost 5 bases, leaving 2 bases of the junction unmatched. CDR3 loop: CASSRLAGSTDTQYF. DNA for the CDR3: TGTGCCAGCAGTCGACTAGCGGGCAGCACAGATACGCAGTATTTT.

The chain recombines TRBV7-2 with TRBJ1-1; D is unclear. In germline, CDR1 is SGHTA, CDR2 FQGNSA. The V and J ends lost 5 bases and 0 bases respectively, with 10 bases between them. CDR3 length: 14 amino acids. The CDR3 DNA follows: TGTGCCAGCAGCCTCGGACGGATGAACACTGAAGCTTTCTTT. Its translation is CASSLGRMNTEAFF. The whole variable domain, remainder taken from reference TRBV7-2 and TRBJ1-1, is GAGVSQSPSNKVTEKGKDVELRCDPISGHTALYWYRQSLGQGLEFLIYFQGNSAPDKSGLPSDRFSAERTGGSVSTLTIQRTQQEDSAVYLCASSLGRMNTEAFFGQGTRLTVV.

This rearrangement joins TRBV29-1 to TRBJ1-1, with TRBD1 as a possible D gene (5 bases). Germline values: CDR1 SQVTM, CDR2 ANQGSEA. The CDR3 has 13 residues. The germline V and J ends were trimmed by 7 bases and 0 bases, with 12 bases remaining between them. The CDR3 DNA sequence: TGCAGCGGCGGACATCCGATGAACACTGAAGCTTTCTTT. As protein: CSGGHPMNTEAFF.

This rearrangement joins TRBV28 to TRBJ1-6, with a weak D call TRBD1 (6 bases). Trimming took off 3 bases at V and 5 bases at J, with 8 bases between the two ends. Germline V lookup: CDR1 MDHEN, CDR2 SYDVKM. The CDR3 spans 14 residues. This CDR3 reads CASSFYRDNSPLHF. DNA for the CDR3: TGTGCCAGCAGTTTCTACAGGGATAATTCACCCCTCCACTTT.

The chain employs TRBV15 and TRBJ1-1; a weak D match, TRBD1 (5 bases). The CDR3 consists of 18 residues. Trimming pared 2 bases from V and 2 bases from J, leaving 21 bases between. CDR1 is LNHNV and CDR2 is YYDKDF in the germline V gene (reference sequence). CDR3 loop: CATSRPPWGGYKNTEAFF. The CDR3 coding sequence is TGTGCCACCAGCAGACCCCCTTGGGGGGGATATAAAAACACTGAAGCTTTCTTT.

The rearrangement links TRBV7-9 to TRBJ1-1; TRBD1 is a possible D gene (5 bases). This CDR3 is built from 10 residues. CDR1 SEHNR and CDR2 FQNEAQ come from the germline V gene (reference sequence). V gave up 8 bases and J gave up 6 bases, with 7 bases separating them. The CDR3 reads CASGDPEAFF. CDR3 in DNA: TGTGCCAGCGGGGACCCTGAAGCTTTCTTT. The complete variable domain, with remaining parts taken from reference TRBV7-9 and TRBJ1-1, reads DTGVSQNPRHKITKRGQNVTFRCDPISEHNRLYWYRQTLGQGPEFLTYFQNEAQLEKSRLLSDRFSAERPKGSFSTLEIQRTEQGDSAMYLCASGDPEAFFGQGTRLTVV.

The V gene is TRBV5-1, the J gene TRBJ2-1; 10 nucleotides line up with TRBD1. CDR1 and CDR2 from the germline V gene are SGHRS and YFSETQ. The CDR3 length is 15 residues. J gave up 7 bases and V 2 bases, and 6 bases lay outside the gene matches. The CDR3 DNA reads TGCGCCAGCAGCTTACTATGGGGACAGGGGAATGAGCAGTTCTTC. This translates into CASSLLWGQGNEQFF.

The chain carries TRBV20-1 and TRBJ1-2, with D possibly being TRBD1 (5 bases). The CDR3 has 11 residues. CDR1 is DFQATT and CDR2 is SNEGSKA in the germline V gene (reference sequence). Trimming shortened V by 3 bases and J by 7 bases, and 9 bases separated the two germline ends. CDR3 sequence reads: CSASTGGGYTF. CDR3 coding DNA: TGCAGTGCTAGTACAGGTGGTGGCTACACCTTC.

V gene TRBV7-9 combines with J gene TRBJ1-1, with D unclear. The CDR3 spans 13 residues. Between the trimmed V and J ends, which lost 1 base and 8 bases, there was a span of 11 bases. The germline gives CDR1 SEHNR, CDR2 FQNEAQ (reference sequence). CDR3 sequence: CASSLGSSGEAFF. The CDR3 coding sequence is TGTGCCAGCAGCTTAGGGTCCTCGGGAGAAGCTTTCTTT.

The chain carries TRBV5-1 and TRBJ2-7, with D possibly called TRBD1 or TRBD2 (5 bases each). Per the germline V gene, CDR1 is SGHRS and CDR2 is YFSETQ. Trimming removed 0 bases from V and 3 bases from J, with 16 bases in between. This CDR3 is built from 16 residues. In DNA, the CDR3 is TGCGCCAGCAGCTTGGGAAACCGGGACGGTGGCTACGAGCAGTACTTC. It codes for CASSLGNRDGGYEQYF.

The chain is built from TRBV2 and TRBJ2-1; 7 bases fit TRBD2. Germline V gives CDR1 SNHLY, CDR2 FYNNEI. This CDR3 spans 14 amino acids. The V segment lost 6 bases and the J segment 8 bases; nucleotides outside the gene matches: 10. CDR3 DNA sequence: TGTGCCAGCAGGGGGACTCGGGGGGTGGATGAGCAGTTCTTC. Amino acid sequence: CASRGTRGVDEQFF.

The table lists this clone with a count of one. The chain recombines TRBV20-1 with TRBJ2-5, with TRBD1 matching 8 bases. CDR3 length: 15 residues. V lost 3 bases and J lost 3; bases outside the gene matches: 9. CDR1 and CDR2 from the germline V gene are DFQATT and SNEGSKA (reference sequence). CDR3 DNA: TGCAGTGCTAGTCCGACCGGGACAGGTGAAGAGACCCAGTACTTC. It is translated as CSASPTGTGEETQYF.

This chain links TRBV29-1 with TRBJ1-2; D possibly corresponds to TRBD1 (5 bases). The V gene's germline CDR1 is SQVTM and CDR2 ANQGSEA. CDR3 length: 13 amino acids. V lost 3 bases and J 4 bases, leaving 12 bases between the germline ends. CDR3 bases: TGCAGCGTTGATACAGGAGCTCGCTATGGCTACACCTTC. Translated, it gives CSVDTGARYGYTF.

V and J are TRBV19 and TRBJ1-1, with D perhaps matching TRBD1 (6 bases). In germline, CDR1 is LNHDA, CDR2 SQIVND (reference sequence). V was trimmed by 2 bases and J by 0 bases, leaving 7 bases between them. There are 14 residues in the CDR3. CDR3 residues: CASSITGLNTEAFF. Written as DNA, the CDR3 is TGTGCCAGTAGTATAACAGGGCTGAACACTGAAGCTTTCTTT.

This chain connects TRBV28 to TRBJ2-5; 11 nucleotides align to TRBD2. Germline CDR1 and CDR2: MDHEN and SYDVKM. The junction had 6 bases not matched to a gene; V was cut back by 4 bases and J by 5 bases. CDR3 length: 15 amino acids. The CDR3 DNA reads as TGTGCCAGCAGTTCGACTAGCGGGAAGGGTGAGACCCAGTACTTC. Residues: CASSSTSGKGETQYF.

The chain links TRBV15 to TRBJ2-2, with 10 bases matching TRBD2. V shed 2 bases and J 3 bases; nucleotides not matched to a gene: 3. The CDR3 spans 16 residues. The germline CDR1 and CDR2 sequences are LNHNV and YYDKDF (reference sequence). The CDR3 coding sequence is TGTGCCACCAGCAGACTAGGGACTAGCGACACCGGGGAGCTGTTTTTT. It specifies CATSRLGTSDTGELFF.

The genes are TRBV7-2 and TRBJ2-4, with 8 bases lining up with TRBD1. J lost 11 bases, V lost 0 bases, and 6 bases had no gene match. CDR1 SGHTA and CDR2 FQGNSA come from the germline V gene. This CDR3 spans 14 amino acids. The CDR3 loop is CASSLAGTGLFQYF. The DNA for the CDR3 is TGTGCCAGCAGCTTAGCCGGGACAGGACTTTTTCAGTACTTC.

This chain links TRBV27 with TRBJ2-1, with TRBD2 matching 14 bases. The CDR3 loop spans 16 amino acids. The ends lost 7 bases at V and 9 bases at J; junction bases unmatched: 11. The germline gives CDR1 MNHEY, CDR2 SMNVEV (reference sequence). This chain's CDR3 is CASTRGTSGSGGEQFF. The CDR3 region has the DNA TGTGCCAGCACCAGGGGGACTAGCGGGAGTGGGGGTGAGCAGTTCTTC.

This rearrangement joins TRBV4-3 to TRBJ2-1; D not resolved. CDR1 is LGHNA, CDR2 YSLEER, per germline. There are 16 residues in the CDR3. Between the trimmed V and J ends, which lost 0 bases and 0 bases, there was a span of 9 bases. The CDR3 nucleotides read TGCGCCAGCAGCCAAGAACACTTTAACTCCTACAATGAGCAGTTCTTC. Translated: CASSQEHFNSYNEQFF.

This CDR3 reads CASSLAGQLYNEQFF. For the CDR3, the DNA is TGCGCCAGCAGCTTGGCGGGACAGCTATACAATGAGCAGTTCTTC. The rearrangement links TRBV5-1 to TRBJ2-1; 7 nucleotides align to TRBD1. The germline V gene has CDR1 SGHRS and CDR2 YFSETQ. Trimming cost V 0 bases and J 4 bases; bases outside gene matches: 4. This CDR3 is built from 15 residues.

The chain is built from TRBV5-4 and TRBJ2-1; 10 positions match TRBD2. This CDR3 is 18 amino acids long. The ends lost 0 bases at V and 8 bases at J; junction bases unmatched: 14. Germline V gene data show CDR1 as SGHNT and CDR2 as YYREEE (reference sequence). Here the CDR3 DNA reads TGTGCCAGCAGCTTGGTGGCTAGCGGGAGTCGTTTTGTCGATGAGCAGTTCTTC. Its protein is CASSLVASGSRFVDEQFF.